The 17 T cell receptor beta chains below all came from one sample that was sequenced in a study of molecular identifiers for immune sequencing clone quantification. TCRdb re-called the PCR reads through MiXCR, storing one row per CDR3 protein. Of 550,000 to 750,000 distinct CDR3 sequences listed, just under 20% are singletons. What was sequenced was naive CD8+ T cells from blood, with Jurkat cell RNA spiked in. The subset denotes: FACS-sorted CD8+CD4-CCR7+CD45RA+ naive T cells. These TCRs come from a human donor in good health. Some libraries in this study had Jurkat cell RNA spiked in.

This clonotype was seen repeatedly, ten times or more. V usage is TRBV2 and J usage is TRBJ2-5, with 7 nucleotides matching TRBD2. Germline-derived CDR1 and CDR2 are SNHLY and FYNNEI. Trimming took 9 bases from V and 0 from J; bases not matched to a gene: 4. The CDR3 has 13 residues. The CDR3 here is CASLSGYQETQYF. CDR3 bases: TGTGCCAGTCTTAGCGGGTACCAAGAGACCCAGTACTTC.

The sample holds many counts of this clonotype. This sequence joins TRBV27 and TRBJ2-2; D may be TRBD1 or TRBD2 (6 bases each). There are 16 residues in the CDR3. CDR1 MNHEY and CDR2 SMNVEV come from the germline V gene (reference sequence). The V end lost 8 bases, the J end lost 3 bases, and 19 bases lay between the germline ends. The CDR3 region is CASRRETGRDTGELFF. CDR3 in DNA: TGTGCCAGCCGGAGGGAAACAGGGCGGGACACCGGGGAGCTGTTTTTT.

The table lists this clonotype with many counts. The rearrangement links TRBV7-2 to TRBJ2-1; D tentatively fits TRBD1 or TRBD2 (6 bases each). CDR3 size: 14 residues. V gave up 1 base and J gave up 9 bases, with 13 bases separating them. Germline-derived CDR1 and CDR2 are SGHTA and FQGNSA. This chain's CDR3 is CASSLGAGGFEQFF. DNA of the CDR3: TGTGCCAGCAGCTTAGGGGCCGGGGGCTTTGAGCAGTTCTTC.

This clonotype occurred many times. The V gene is TRBV14, the J gene TRBJ2-7, with 9 bases that match TRBD1. The CDR3 runs 15 residues. The germline V gene has CDR1 SGHDN and CDR2 FVKESK. Trimming at V came to 5 bases and at J to 7 bases, leaving 12 bases not matched to a gene. The CDR3 nucleotides read TGTGCCAGCAGCGGTGGACAGGGGATCCGAGGGGAGCAGTACTTC. It encodes CASSGGQGIRGEQYF. Using reference TRBV14 and TRBJ2-7 for the parts outside the CDR3, the full variable domain is EAGVTQFPSHSVIEKGQTVTLRCDPISGHDNLYWYRRVMGKEIKFLLHFVKESKQDESGMPNNRFLAERTGGTYSTLKVQPAELEDSGVYFCASSGGQGIRGEQYFGPGTRLTVT.

Many counts were recorded for this clonotype. The gene calls are TRBV6-6 and TRBJ1-4; tentatively, D is TRBD1 (5 bases). The CDR3 contains 15 residues. In germline, CDR1 is MNHNY, CDR2 SVGAGI (reference sequence). Trimming pared 6 bases from V and 0 bases from J, leaving 11 bases between. The CDR3 nucleotides read TGTGCCAGCAGACCACAGGATACAACTAATGAAAAACTGTTTTTT. Residues: CASRPQDTTNEKLFF.

This clonotype was recorded at least ten times. The chain couples TRBV4-3 to TRBJ2-7, with a tentative D call TRBD1 (6 bases). V was cut by 2 bases and J by 2 bases, with 10 bases left in between. CDR3 length: 14 amino acids. Germline CDR1 LGHNA, CDR2 YSLEER. CDR3 DNA sequence: TGCGCCAGCAGCCAAACACAGGGCGCCTACGAGCAGTACTTC. Protein: CASSQTQGAYEQYF.

A few counts support this clonotype. The J gene is TRBJ2-4, the V gene TRBV7-9; tentative D call: TRBD1 (6 bases). The V and J ends lost 5 bases and 0 bases respectively, with 14 bases between them. Germline V CDR1 and CDR2: SEHNR, FQNEAQ (reference sequence). This CDR3 is built from 16 residues. CDR3 nucleotide sequence: TGTGCCAGCAGCCCCAAGGACAGTGTAGCCAAAAACATTCAGTACTTC. It translates to CASSPKDSVAKNIQYF.

This clonotype was recorded many times. V and J are TRBV7-9 and TRBJ1-5; no clear D. Trimming pared 1 base from V and 6 bases from J, leaving 13 bases between. Germline V gene lookup returns CDR1 SEHNR and CDR2 FQNEAQ (reference sequence). The CDR3 length is 15 residues. CDR3 DNA sequence: TGTGCCAGCAGCTTAGGGGCCGGGTCTGCTCAGCCCCAGCATTTT. Its translation: CASSLGAGSAQPQHF.

This clonotype was recorded at least ten times. The conserved closing phenylalanine or tryptophan is absent in this CDR3, likely reflecting a read error. V is TRBV28 and J is TRBJ2-3; a weak D match, TRBD2 (6 bases). Trimming shortened V by 2 bases and J by 1 base, and 10 bases separated the two germline ends. The CDR3 loop spans 15 amino acids. Germline CDR1 reads MDHEN; CDR2 reads SYDVKM. The CDR3 region is CASSLAGSGTDTQYS. CDR3 DNA: TGTGCCAGCAGTTTAGCGGGATCCGGCACAGATACGCAGTATTCT.

In this sample, this clonotype turned up a few times. This chain joins TRBV4-3 and TRBJ2-3, with D possibly matching TRBD1 (5 bases). V dropped 0 bases and J dropped 11 bases, with 18 bases sitting between them. Germline values: CDR1 LGHNA, CDR2 YSLEER. This CDR3 has 15 residues. The CDR3 loop reads CASSQDLSGQGKQYF. The CDR3 DNA sequence: TGCGCCAGCAGCCAAGATCTTTCAGGGCAGGGAAAGCAGTATTTT.

This clonotype was seen many times. This sequence joins TRBV6-2 or TRBV6-3 and TRBJ2-3; tentatively, D is TRBD1 (6 bases). Trimming took off 6 bases at V and 3 bases at J, with 10 bases between the two ends. The CDR3 runs to 13 residues. CDR1 is MNHEY, CDR2 SVGEGT, per germline. CDR3 sequence: CASRTGITDTQYF. CDR3 nucleotide sequence: TGTGCCAGCAGGACAGGTATTACAGATACGCAGTATTTT.

Comment on this clonotype: This may be a read error, as it is one base from a much larger clone. The rearrangement uses TRBV20-1 and TRBJ1-4; D uncertain. In germline, CDR1 is DFQATT, CDR2 SNEGSKA (reference sequence). This CDR3 has 13 amino acids. The CDR3 is CSAPRANNEKLVF. CDR3 in DNA: TGCAGTGCTCCTAGGGCGAATAATGAAAAACTGGTTTTT.

This chain connects TRBV18 to TRBJ2-7; D remains ambiguous. The V end lost 6 bases, the J end lost 9 bases, and 21 bases lay between the germline ends. Germline-derived CDR1 and CDR2 are KGHSH and LQKENI. The CDR3 has 14 amino acids. The CDR3 region has the DNA TGTGCCAGCTCGGGTACGAGCTCCCTCAACGTGCAGTACTTC. As protein: CASSGTSSLNVQYF.

This clonotype was observed many times. V gene TRBV4-1 combines with J gene TRBJ2-7; D remains unclear. Trimming removed 2 bases at V and 5 bases at J, with 10 bases between. Per the germline V gene, CDR1 is MGHRA and CDR2 is YSYEKL. The CDR3 contains 13 residues. CDR3 in DNA: TGCGCCAGCAGCCAATCCGGAGATAACGAGCAGTACTTC. It is translated as CASSQSGDNEQYF.

This clonotype appeared many times. The chain is built from TRBV27 and TRBJ2-1; a weak D match, TRBD1 (5 bases). Trimming cost V 5 bases and J 8 bases, with 10 bases left between them. The CDR3 runs to 12 residues. The germline V gene has CDR1 MNHEY and CDR2 SMNVEV (reference sequence). The CDR3 DNA reads as TGTGCCAGCAGTCCCAGGGTCGATGAGCAGTTCTTC. The encoded protein is CASSPRVDEQFF.

For this clonotype: A much larger clone is a single base away; this may be a read error. The gene calls are TRBV6-2 or TRBV6-3 and TRBJ2-4; TRBD2 matches at 7 bases. The CDR3 is 16 amino acids. Germline CDR1 is MNHEY and CDR2 is SVGEGT. V dropped 5 bases and J dropped 3; count of bases not matched to a gene: 10. DNA of the CDR3: TGTGCCAGCAGTGCCCAGACTAGCAGCCGCAAAAACATTCAGTACTTC. Residues: CASSAQTSSRKNIQYF.

In this sample, this clonotype turned up many times. V usage is TRBV24-1 and J usage is TRBJ1-5; the D gene is possibly TRBD1 (5 bases). This CDR3 comprises 13 residues. Germline CDR1 and CDR2: KGHDR and SFDVKD. Trimming pared 7 bases from V and 7 bases from J, leaving 13 bases between. CDR3 in DNA: TGTGCCACCAGCATAGGGGTTGACCAGCCCCAGCATTTT. Translating it yields CATSIGVDQPQHF.